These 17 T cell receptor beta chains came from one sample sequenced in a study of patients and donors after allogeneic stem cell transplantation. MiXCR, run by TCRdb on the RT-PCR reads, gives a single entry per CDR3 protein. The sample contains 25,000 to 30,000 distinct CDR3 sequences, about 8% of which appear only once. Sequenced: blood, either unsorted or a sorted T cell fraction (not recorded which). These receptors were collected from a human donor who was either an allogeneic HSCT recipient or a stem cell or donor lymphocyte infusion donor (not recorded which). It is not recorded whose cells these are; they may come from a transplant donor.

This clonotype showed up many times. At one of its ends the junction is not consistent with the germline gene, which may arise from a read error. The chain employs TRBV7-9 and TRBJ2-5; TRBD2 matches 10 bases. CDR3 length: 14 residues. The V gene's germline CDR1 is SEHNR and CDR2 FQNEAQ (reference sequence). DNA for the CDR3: TGTGCCAGCAGCCTAGCGGGGGCCCTGGAGACCCAGTACTTC. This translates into CASSLAGALETQYF.

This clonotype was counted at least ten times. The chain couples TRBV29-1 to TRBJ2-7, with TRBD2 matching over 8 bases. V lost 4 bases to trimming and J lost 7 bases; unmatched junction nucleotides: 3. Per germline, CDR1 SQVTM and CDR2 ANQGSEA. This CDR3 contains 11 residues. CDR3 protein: CSVGRGGEQYF. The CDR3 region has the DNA TGCAGCGTTGGACGGGGGGGGGAGCAGTACTTC.

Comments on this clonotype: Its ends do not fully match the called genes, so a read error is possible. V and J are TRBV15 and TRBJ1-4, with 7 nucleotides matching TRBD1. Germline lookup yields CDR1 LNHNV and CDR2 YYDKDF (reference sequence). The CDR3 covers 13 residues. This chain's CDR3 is CATSRDVQGTATF. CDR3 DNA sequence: TGTGCCACCAGCAGAGACGTGCAAGGGACAGCGACTTTT. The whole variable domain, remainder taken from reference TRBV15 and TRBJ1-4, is DAMVIQNPRYQVTQFGKPVTLSCSQTLNHNVMYWYQQKSSQAPKLLFHYYDKDFNNEADTPDNFQSRRPNTSFCFLDIRSPGLGDTAMYLCATSRDVQGTATFGSGTQLSVL.

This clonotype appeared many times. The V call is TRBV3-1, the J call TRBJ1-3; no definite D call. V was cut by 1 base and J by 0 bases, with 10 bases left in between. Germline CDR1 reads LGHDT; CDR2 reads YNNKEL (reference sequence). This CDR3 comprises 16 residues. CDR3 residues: CASSQVSVLSGNTIYF. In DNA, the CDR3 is TGTGCCAGCAGCCAAGTTTCGGTCCTCTCTGGAAACACCATATATTTT.

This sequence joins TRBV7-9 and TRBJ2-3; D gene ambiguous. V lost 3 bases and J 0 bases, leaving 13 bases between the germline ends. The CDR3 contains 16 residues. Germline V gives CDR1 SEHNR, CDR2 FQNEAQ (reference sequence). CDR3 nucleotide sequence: TGTGCCAGCAGCTTCTATCTAGGATCTAGCACAGATACGCAGTATTTT. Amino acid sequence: CASSFYLGSSTDTQYF.

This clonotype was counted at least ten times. The CDR3 DNA is TGTGCCAGCAGCTTAATCCTTTGGAACGGCTACACCTTC. Protein product: CASSLILWNGYTF. The rearrangement joins TRBV7-9 to TRBJ1-2; D is ambiguous. The V gene lost 2 bases and the J gene lost 8 bases, with 12 bases spanning the gap. The CDR3 is 13 amino acids. CDR1 is SEHNR and CDR2 is FQNEAQ in the germline V gene (reference sequence).

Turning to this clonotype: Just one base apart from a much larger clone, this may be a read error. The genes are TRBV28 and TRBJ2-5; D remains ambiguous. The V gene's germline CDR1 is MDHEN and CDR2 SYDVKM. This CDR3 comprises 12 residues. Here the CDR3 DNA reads TGTGCCGGCAGTGGGGTTCAAGAGACCCAGTACTTC. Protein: CAGSGVQETQYF.

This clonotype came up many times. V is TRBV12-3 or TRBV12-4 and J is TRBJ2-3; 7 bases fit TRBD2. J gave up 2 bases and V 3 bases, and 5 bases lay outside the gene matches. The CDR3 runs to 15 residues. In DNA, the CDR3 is TGTGCCAGCAGTTTGTCCAGCGGGGACACAGATACGCAGTATTTT. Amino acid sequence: CASSLSSGDTDTQYF.

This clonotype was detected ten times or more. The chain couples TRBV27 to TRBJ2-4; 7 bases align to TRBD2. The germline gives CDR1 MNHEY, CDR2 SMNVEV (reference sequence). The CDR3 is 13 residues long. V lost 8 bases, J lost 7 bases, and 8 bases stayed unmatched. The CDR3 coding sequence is TGTGCCAGCCGGGCTCAGGGAGGGAACATTCAGTACTTC. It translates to CASRAQGGNIQYF.

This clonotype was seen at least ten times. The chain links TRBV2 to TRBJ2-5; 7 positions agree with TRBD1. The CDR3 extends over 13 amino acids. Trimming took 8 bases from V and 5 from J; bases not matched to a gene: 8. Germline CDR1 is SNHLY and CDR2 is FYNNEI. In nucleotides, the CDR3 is TGTGCCAGCCCTGACAGGGATTCGGAGACCCAGTACTTC. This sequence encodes CASPDRDSETQYF.

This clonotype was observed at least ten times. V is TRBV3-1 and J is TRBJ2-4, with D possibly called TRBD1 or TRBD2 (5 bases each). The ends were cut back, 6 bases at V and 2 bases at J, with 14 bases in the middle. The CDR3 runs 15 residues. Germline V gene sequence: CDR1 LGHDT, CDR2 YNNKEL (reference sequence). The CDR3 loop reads CASRLTGDPKNIQYF. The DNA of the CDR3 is TGTGCCAGCAGACTTACTGGGGACCCCAAAAACATTCAGTACTTC.

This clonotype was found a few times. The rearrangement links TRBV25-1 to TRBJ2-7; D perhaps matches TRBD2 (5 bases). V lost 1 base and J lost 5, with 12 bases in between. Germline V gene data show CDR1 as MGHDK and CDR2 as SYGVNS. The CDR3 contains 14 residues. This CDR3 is CASSEWAGQNEQYF. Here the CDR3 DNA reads TGTGCCAGCAGTGAATGGGCGGGTCAGAACGAGCAGTACTTC.

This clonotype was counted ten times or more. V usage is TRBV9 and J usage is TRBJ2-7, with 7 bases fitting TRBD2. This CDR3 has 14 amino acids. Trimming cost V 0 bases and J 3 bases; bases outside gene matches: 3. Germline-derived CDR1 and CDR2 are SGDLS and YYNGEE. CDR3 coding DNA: TGTGCCAGCAGCGTAGACGCGGGAGTCTACGAGCAGTACTTC. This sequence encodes CASSVDAGVYEQYF.

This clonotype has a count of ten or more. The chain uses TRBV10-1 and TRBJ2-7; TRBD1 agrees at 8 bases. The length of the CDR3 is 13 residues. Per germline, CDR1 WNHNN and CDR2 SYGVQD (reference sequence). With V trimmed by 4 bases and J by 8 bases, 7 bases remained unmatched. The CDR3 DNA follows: TGCGCCAGCAGTGGGAGCCAGGGGGCCAAGCAGTACTTC. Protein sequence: CASSGSQGAKQYF.

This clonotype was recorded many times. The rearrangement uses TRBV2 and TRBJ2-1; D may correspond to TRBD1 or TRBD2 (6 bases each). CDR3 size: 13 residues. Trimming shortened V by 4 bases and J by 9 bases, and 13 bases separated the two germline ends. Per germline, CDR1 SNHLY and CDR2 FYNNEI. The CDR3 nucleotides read TGTGCCAGCAGTGTCTACAGGGACTCTGAGCAGTTCTTC. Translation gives CASSVYRDSEQFF.

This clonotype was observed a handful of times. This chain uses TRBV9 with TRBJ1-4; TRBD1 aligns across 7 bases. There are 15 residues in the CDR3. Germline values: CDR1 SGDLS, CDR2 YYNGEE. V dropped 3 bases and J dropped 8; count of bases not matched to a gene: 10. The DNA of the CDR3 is TGTGCCAGCAGCGCCATCAGGGGGTTCGGGGAAAAACTGTTTTTT. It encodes CASSAIRGFGEKLFF. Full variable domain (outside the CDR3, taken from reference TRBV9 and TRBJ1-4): DSGVTQTPKHLITATGQRVTLRCSPRSGDLSVYWYQQSLDQGLQFLIQYYNGEERAKGNILERFSAQQFPDLHSELNLSSLELGDSALYFCASSAIRGFGEKLFFGSGTQLSVL.

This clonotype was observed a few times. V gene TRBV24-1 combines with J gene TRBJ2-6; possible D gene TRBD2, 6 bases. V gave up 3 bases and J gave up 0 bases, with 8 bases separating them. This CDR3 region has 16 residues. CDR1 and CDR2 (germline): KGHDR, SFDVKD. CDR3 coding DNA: TGTGCCACCAGTGATCCCGGGGGCTCTGGGGCCAACGTCCTGACTTTC. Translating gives CATSDPGGSGANVLTF.